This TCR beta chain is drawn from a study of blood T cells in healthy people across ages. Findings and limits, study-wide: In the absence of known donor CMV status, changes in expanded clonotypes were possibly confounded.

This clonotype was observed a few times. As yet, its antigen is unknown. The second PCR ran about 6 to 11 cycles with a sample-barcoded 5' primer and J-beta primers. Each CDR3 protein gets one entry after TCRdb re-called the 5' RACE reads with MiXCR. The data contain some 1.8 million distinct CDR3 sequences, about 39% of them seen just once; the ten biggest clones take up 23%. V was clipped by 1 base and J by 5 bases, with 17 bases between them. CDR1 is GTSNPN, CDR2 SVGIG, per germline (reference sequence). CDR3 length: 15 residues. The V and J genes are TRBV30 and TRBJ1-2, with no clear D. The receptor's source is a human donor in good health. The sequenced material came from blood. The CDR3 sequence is CAWSDGPTGFYGYTF. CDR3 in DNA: TGTGCCTGGAGTGACGGTCCAACGGGTTTTTATGGCTACACCTTC.